This paragraph reports one TCR beta chain. Its antigen is undetermined. One junction end does not reproduce the germline sequence, and a read error may be involved. Germline CDR1 ENHRY, CDR2 SYGVKD. The CDR3 totals 16 residues. The entry originates in a study of post-analysis software for immune sequencing data. Study-level findings and limits: The study found significantly lower normalized Chao1 diversity in multiple sclerosis patients than in controls. The five TRBV segments detected at higher frequency in patients than in controls included TRBV5-6, TRBV5-1 and TRBV20-1.

Unique molecular identifiers were built into the TCR beta cDNA libraries. MiXCR was run by TCRdb on the PCR reads, yielding one entry per CDR3 protein. The sample contains 750,000 to 900,000 distinct CDR3 sequences, around 42% of which appear only once. The receptor's source is a girl between 10 and 17 years old with multiple sclerosis. Sequencing input: blood. This rearrangement joins TRBV10-3 to TRBJ2-1; 7 positions match TRBD2. The CDR3 region is CTISDQAGQVTDEQFF. CDR3 sequence (DNA): TGTACCATCAGTGATCAAGCGGGGCAAGTGACAGATGAGCAGTTCTTC.